This T cell receptor beta chain originates from a study of blood T cell repertoires in COVID-19. On the study more broadly: Samples came from the United States, Italy and Spain, spanning acute and convalescent COVID-19. PBMCs, B-cell-depleted T cells, or T cells provided the cDNA or gDNA that made up the material.

The V gene's germline CDR1 is SGHAT and CDR2 FQNNGV. Trimming left V 5 bases short and J 5 bases short, with 12 bases between. The CDR3 has 14 residues. In this sample, this clone turned up once. As handled by the study authors: Amplified reference gene primers provided the basis for estimating nucleated cell counts. Sequenced by immunoSEQ multiplex PCR; TCRdb stores in-frame clones only, minus some. Clonal size and the V and J genes are those of that table, whereas D and trimming came from the DNA. The sample yields around 100,000 clones, about four fifths seen once. The sample was peripheral blood. This chain joins TRBV11-2 and TRBJ1-4; D gene unclear. This TCR was recovered from a human donor in a cohort sampled during active COVID-19. The CDR3 sequence is CASSPTRGNEKLFF. CDR3 coding DNA: TGTGCCAGCAGCCCCACGAGAGGGAATGAAAAACTGTTTTTT.